Below are 27 T cell receptor beta chains sequenced from a single sample in a study of immune characterization of retroperitoneal liposarcoma. TCRdb reanalysed the PCR reads using MiXCR and keeps one entry per CDR3 protein. The profile covers approximately 10,000 distinct CDR3 sequences, with less than 40% appearing a single time and roughly a tenth taken by the ten largest. The specimen sequenced was tumor tissue. Receptor source: a female donor with retroperitoneal liposarcoma.

This clonotype is categorized as large. The chain links TRBV7-2 to TRBJ2-3; 9 bases map to TRBD1. The CDR3 contains 15 residues. Germline CDR1 and CDR2: SGHTA and FQGNSA. V shed 7 bases, J shed 3 bases, and the junction held 8 bases outside the gene matches. This CDR3 is CASIPTGGATDTQYF. CDR3 coding DNA: TGTGCCAGCATCCCGACAGGGGGAGCGACAGATACGCAGTATTTT.

This chain joins TRBV28 and TRBJ2-4; D gene uncertain. Trimming took off 5 bases at V and 1 base at J, with 9 bases between the two ends. This CDR3 has 14 amino acids. From germline, CDR1 is MDHEN and CDR2 SYDVKM. CDR3 residues: CASSIQYAKNIQYF. CDR3 DNA sequence: TGTGCCAGCAGTATACAGTATGCCAAAAACATTCAGTACTTC.

The chain links TRBV6-6 to TRBJ2-6; either TRBD1 or TRBD2 may fit D (5 bases each). The CDR3 is 16 amino acids. Trimming took 6 bases from V and 0 from J, leaving 12 bases between them. Germline values: CDR1 MNHNY, CDR2 SVGAGI (reference sequence). CDR3 region: CASRRWGPSGANVLTF. The CDR3 DNA reads as TGTGCCAGCAGGCGTTGGGGACCCTCTGGGGCCAACGTCCTGACTTTC.

The chain uses TRBV27 and TRBJ2-2, with 8 bases matching TRBD1. Germline V CDR1 and CDR2: MNHEY, SMNVEV (reference sequence). This CDR3 region has 18 residues. The V and J ends lost 1 base and 2 bases, in that order; junction bases with no gene match: 9. The CDR3 sequence: CASSLYSPGTGNTGELFF. CDR3 sequence (DNA): TGTGCCAGCAGTTTATACTCCCCCGGGACAGGCAACACCGGGGAGCTGTTTTTT.

The chain employs TRBV12-3 or TRBV12-4 and TRBJ2-3; 8 bases are a match to TRBD2. Trimming cost V 7 bases and J 5 bases; bases outside gene matches: 17. The CDR3 is made up of 17 amino acids. The CDR3 DNA reads as TGTGCCAGCACCATTGCTGTGGCGGGACTAGTAGAAGATACGCAGTATTTT. Residues: CASTIAVAGLVEDTQYF.

The chain combines TRBV10-1 with TRBJ1-1; D unclear. V was trimmed by 2 bases and J by 1 base, leaving 5 bases between them. Germline V gives CDR1 WNHNN, CDR2 SYGVQD (reference sequence). CDR3 length: 13 residues. CDR3 coding DNA: TGCGCCAGCAGTGAGCGACAGAACACTGAAGCTTTCTTT. Translated, it gives CASSERQNTEAFF.

This clonotype was counted a few times. A much larger clone sits a single nucleotide away, making a read error possible. The V call is TRBV7-2, the J call TRBJ2-1; 7 bases map to TRBD1. The last part of the DNA fits TRBJ2-7 better; the J call may be wrong. This CDR3 region has 15 residues. Germline CDR1 reads SGHTA; CDR2 reads FQGNSA. CDR3 sequence: CASSLARTRGNEQYF. CDR3 sequence (DNA): TGTGCCAGCAGCTTAGCCCGCACCAGGGGGAATGAGCAGTACTTC.

This clonotype was detected a few times. The chain recombines TRBV6-1 with TRBJ2-5; 13 nucleotides match TRBD2. The DNA end is more similar to TRBJ2-1, so the J call may be wrong. CDR1 is MNHNS, CDR2 SASEGT, per germline. CDR3 length: 21 amino acids. This CDR3 is CASSDPGLAGRVRQYQETQFF. The CDR3 region has the DNA TGTGCCAGCAGTGACCCGGGACTAGCGGGGAGGGTGCGACAGTACCAAGAGACCCAGTTCTTC.

This sequence joins TRBV6-1 and TRBJ2-5, with TRBD2 identical over 8 bases. Germline-derived CDR1 and CDR2 are MNHNS and SASEGT. This CDR3 comprises 14 residues. V was pared by 4 bases and J by 6 bases, with 7 bases of the junction left unmatched. CDR3 sequence (DNA): TGTGCCAGCAGTGTTACGGGAGGGGTCCAGACCCAGTACTTC. It codes for CASSVTGGVQTQYF.

This clonotype has ten or more counts. V and J are TRBV25-1 and TRBJ2-1; possibly TRBD2 for D (7 bases). This CDR3 contains 14 residues. V was cut by 5 bases and J by 3 bases, with 11 bases left in between. CDR1 and CDR2 from the germline V gene are MGHDK and SYGVNS. The CDR3 is CASSKGEGYNEQFF. The CDR3 nucleotides are TGTGCCAGCAGTAAGGGGGAGGGCTACAATGAGCAGTTCTTC. Based on the CDR3 plus reference TRBV25-1 and TRBJ2-1, the full variable domain is EADIYQTPRYLVIGTGKKITLECSQTMGHDKMYWYQQDPGMELHLIHYSYGVNSTEKGDLSSESTVSRIRTEHFPLTLESARPSHTSQYLCASSKGEGYNEQFFGPGTRLTVL.

The V and J genes are TRBV6-6 and TRBJ2-5; D unresolved. V was cut by 0 bases and J by 5 bases, with 7 bases left in between. CDR1 and CDR2 (germline): MNHNY, SVGAGI (reference sequence). This CDR3 has 13 residues. This chain's CDR3 is CASSYSSFETQYF. CDR3 sequence (DNA): TGTGCCAGCAGTTACTCGAGCTTCGAGACCCAGTACTTC.

CDR3 protein: CASSFRAYNEQFF. The CDR3 DNA follows: TGTGCCAGCAGTTTTAGGGCCTACAATGAGCAGTTCTTC. The chain links TRBV27 to TRBJ2-1; no firm D call. The germline gives CDR1 MNHEY, CDR2 SMNVEV (reference sequence). V gave up 3 bases and J gave up 2 bases, with 5 bases separating them. CDR3 size: 13 residues.

This clonotype was seen a handful of times. The V and J genes are TRBV12-3 or TRBV12-4 and TRBJ2-1; D may match TRBD1 or TRBD2 (6 bases each). The V gene lost 1 base and the J gene lost 10 bases, with 11 bases spanning the gap. This CDR3 contains 13 residues. CDR3: CASSLEGGGEQFF. The CDR3 DNA is TGTGCCAGCAGTTTAGAGGGGGGCGGCGAGCAGTTCTTC.

This clonotype was seen a few times. V and J are TRBV6-6 and TRBJ1-4, with a tentative D call TRBD1 (5 bases). Germline CDR1 is MNHNY and CDR2 is SVGAGI (reference sequence). The V end lost 0 bases, the J end lost 10 bases, and 9 bases lay between the germline ends. The CDR3 totals 13 residues. CDR3 nucleotide sequence: TGTGCCAGCAGTTACTCTTCCGGGGGAAAACTGTTTTTT. Translating gives CASSYSSGGKLFF.

The table lists this clonotype with many counts. The chain joins TRBV7-2 to TRBJ2-3, with 12 bases fitting TRBD2. The CDR3 consists of 16 residues. V lost 3 bases, J lost 2 bases, and 3 bases stayed unmatched. The V gene's germline CDR1 is SGHTA and CDR2 FQGNSA. The CDR3 DNA follows: TGTGCCAGCAGCTTGACTAGCGGGGGCCTCACAGATACGCAGTATTTT. Protein: CASSLTSGGLTDTQYF.

This clonotype appeared a few times. The chain recombines TRBV6-6 with TRBJ2-7; TRBD2 aligns across 9 bases. The ends lost 2 bases at V and 5 bases at J; junction bases unmatched: 10. The CDR3 length is 16 residues. The germline CDR1 and CDR2 sequences are MNHNY and SVGAGI (reference sequence). The CDR3 region has the DNA TGTGCCAGCAGTTACGGTTGGGCTAGCGGGATAAACGAGCAGTACTTC. Translating it yields CASSYGWASGINEQYF.

This clonotype was counted between two and nine times. The DNA of the CDR3 is TGTGCCAGCAGCTTAACCGGGACTAGCGGGAGTGAGCAGTTCTTC. Its protein is CASSLTGTSGSEQFF. The gene calls are TRBV12-3 or TRBV12-4 and TRBJ2-1; the match to TRBD2 covers 14 bases. There are 15 residues in the CDR3. J gave up 9 bases and V 6 bases, and 7 bases lay outside the gene matches.

The J gene is TRBJ1-1, the V gene TRBV11-2; D is perhaps TRBD1 (6 bases). Germline V gene sequence: CDR1 SGHAT, CDR2 FQNNGV. This CDR3 is built from 13 residues. The V gene lost 5 bases and the J gene lost 6 bases, with 13 bases spanning the gap. The CDR3 sequence is CASSRKQGAEAFF. The CDR3 DNA follows: TGTGCCAGCAGCAGAAAACAGGGTGCTGAAGCTTTCTTT.

V is TRBV7-8 and J is TRBJ2-5, with TRBD2 identical over 10 bases. With V trimmed by 2 bases and J by 11 bases, 17 bases remained unmatched. The V gene's germline CDR1 is SGHVS and CDR2 FQNEAQ. This CDR3 region has 17 residues. This CDR3 is CASSLLAGGLSYNEQYF. CDR3 DNA sequence: TGTGCCAGCAGCTTATTAGCGGGGGGACTCTCCTACAATGAGCAGTACTTC.

As DNA, the CDR3 is TGTGCCAGCAGCTTAACACAGGGCGAATACAATGAGCAGTTCTTC. Its translation is CASSLTQGEYNEQFF. The chain links TRBV7-8 to TRBJ2-1; weak D call: TRBD1 (6 bases). The CDR3 is 15 residues long. The V gene lost 2 bases and the J gene lost 4 bases, with 12 bases spanning the gap. Germline V CDR1 and CDR2: SGHVS, FQNEAQ. Based on the CDR3 plus reference TRBV7-8 and TRBJ2-1, the full variable domain is GAGVSQSPRYKVAKRGQDVALRCDPISGHVSLFWYQQALGQGPEFLTYFQNEAQLDKSGLPSDRFFAERPEGSVSTLKIQRTQQEDSAVYLCASSLTQGEYNEQFFGPGTRLTVL.

The chain is built from TRBV6-1 and TRBJ2-4; tentatively, D is TRBD1 or TRBD2 (6 bases each). This CDR3 has 15 amino acids. Trimming took off 6 bases at V and 4 bases at J, with 16 bases between the two ends. CDR1 and CDR2 from the germline V gene are MNHNS and SASEGT. The CDR3 spells CASSDLEGGKNIQYF. CDR3 nucleotides: TGTGCCAGCAGCGACCTTGAGGGGGGAAAAAACATTCAGTACTTC.

The gene calls are TRBV6-1 and TRBJ2-7; D unresolved. TRBJ2-5 matches the DNA end more closely, so the J call is doubtful. Germline V lookup: CDR1 MNHNS, CDR2 SASEGT. There are 12 residues in the CDR3. CDR3 sequence: CASSQNAETQYF. The CDR3 DNA follows: TGTGCCAGCAGTCAGAACGCTGAGACCCAGTACTTC.

The chain carries TRBV6-6 and TRBJ1-1; D is unclear. The CDR3 sequence is 13 residues long. Trimming took 7 bases from V and 4 from J, leaving 13 bases between them. Germline values: CDR1 MNHNY, CDR2 SVGAGI (reference sequence). The CDR3 sequence is CASTRNTVTEAFF. DNA for the CDR3: TGTGCCAGCACCCGGAATACGGTCACTGAAGCTTTCTTT.

This clonotype was found many times. Written as DNA, the CDR3 is TGTGCCAGCAGCTTTCGTTCCGGGACAGGGACCTACGAGCAGTTCTTC. The encoded protein is CASSFRSGTGTYEQFF. The V call is TRBV11-2, the J call TRBJ2-1; 9 bases align to TRBD1. From germline, CDR1 is SGHAT and CDR2 FQNNGV. The V and J ends lost 3 bases and 10 bases, in that order; junction bases with no gene match: 13. This CDR3 is 16 amino acids long. The full variable domain, its missing parts supplied by reference TRBV11-2 and TRBJ2-1, is EAGVAQSPRYKIIEKRQSVAFWCNPISGHATLYWYQQILGQGPKLLIQFQNNGVVDDSQLPKDRFSAERLKGVDSTLKIQPAKLEDSAVYLCASSFRSGTGTYEQFFGPGTRLTVL.

The chain links TRBV4-1 to TRBJ2-7; 10 nucleotides agree with TRBD2. The J call may be mistaken, given a closer DNA end match to TRBJ2-1. Germline V gene sequence: CDR1 MGHRA, CDR2 YSYEKL. This CDR3 is built from 16 residues. Here the CDR3 reads CASSQERAGGLNEQFF. The CDR3 region has the DNA TGCGCCAGCAGCCAAGAGCGAGCGGGGGGGCTCAATGAGCAGTTCTTC.

The J gene is TRBJ2-1, the V gene TRBV7-3; 10 nucleotides match TRBD2. J lost 5 bases, V lost 5 bases, and 9 bases had no gene match. Germline assignment: CDR1 SGHTA and CDR2 FQGTGA. There are 16 residues in the CDR3. In DNA form, the CDR3 reads TGTGCCAGCAGCCCCTCTACTAGCGGGAAAAACAATGAGCAGTTCTTC. Amino acid sequence: CASSPSTSGKNNEQFF.

This clonotype was counted ten times or more. The rearrangement joins TRBV7-2 to TRBJ2-1; D is ambiguous. Trimming shortened V by 1 base and J by 10 bases, and 17 bases separated the two germline ends. Germline assignment: CDR1 SGHTA and CDR2 FQGNSA. This CDR3 is 15 amino acids long. CDR3 sequence: CASSLDPGSFSEQFF. The CDR3 nucleotides are TGTGCCAGCAGCTTAGACCCGGGTAGCTTCAGCGAGCAGTTCTTC.